The 15 T cell receptor beta chains in this list originate from one sample, sequenced in a study of OX40 agonist ivuxolimab in advanced cancers. Generated by immunoSEQ multiplex PCR, the TCRdb table keeps only in-frame clones and is missing some. The sample holds about 65,000 clones, about nine tenths seen once. The specimen was CD4+ or CD8+ T cells sorted from blood, collected in a trial of the OX40 agonist ivuxolimab. These receptors all come from an adult with an advanced solid tumor such as melanoma, head and neck, liver or kidney cancer.

This sequence joins TRBV6-5 and TRBJ2-7; TRBD1 agrees at 8 bases. Germline V CDR1 and CDR2: MNHEY, SVGAGI. This CDR3 has 12 residues. V lost 5 bases, J lost 6 bases, and 3 bases stayed unmatched. The CDR3 sequence is CASSRDRTEQYF. The CDR3 region has the DNA TGTGCCAGCAGTAGGGACAGGACCGAGCAGTACTTC.

CDR3 residues: CASSPGILGGVYNEQFF. CDR3 DNA: TGCGCCAGCAGCCCCGGGATATTAGGGGGGGTCTACAATGAGCAGTTCTTC. The chain links TRBV4-1 to TRBJ2-1, with TRBD2 as a possible D gene (7 bases). V was trimmed by 4 bases and J by 3 bases, leaving 19 bases between them. This CDR3 comprises 17 residues. Germline CDR1 is MGHRA and CDR2 is YSYEKL.

The chain couples TRBV5-8 to TRBJ1-1, with TRBD1 as a possible D gene (5 bases). The V gene lost 5 bases and the J gene lost 4 bases, with 15 bases spanning the gap. The CDR3 is 14 residues long. Germline V gene sequence: CDR1 SGHTS, CDR2 YDEGEE. In DNA form, the CDR3 reads TGTGCCAGCAGTCACTCTCCCCAGGGCACTGAAGCTTTCTTT. It specifies CASSHSPQGTEAFF. Using reference TRBV5-8 and TRBJ1-1 for the parts outside the CDR3, the full variable domain is EAGVTQSPTHLIKTRGQQATLRCSPISGHTSVYWYQQALGLGLQFLLWYDEGEERNRGNFPPRFSGRQFPNYSSELNVNALELEDSALYLCASSHSPQGTEAFFGQGTRLTVV.

This clone was picked up a small number of times. This chain joins TRBV5-5 and TRBJ1-1, with D unclear. This CDR3 is built from 14 residues. Germline-derived CDR1 and CDR2 are SGHKS and YYEKEE (reference sequence). Trimming shortened V by 0 bases and J by 5 bases, and 11 bases separated the two germline ends. The DNA for the CDR3 is TGTGCCAGCAGCTTGGATAGGCTTCTGACTGAAGCTTTCTTT. This sequence encodes CASSLDRLLTEAFF.

The V call is TRBV11-3, the J call TRBJ1-1, with TRBD1 identical over 7 bases. The CDR3 spans 15 residues. Trimming cost V 5 bases and J 4 bases; bases outside gene matches: 10. The germline gives CDR1 SGHNT, CDR2 YENEEA. The CDR3 bases are TGTGCCAGCAGCCCAGGGGGGGGCAGGCCCACTGAAGCTTTCTTT. It yields the protein CASSPGGGRPTEAFF.

This clone appeared once. V and J are TRBV11-2 and TRBJ2-7; 10 positions match TRBD2. This CDR3 spans 15 amino acids. CDR1 is SGHAT, CDR2 FQNNGV, per germline. The junction had 6 bases not matched to a gene; V was cut back by 0 bases and J by 7 bases. The CDR3 DNA is TGTGCCAGCAGCTTAGACGTTAGCGGGGGGCAGGAGCAGTACTTC. This gives the protein CASSLDVSGGQEQYF.

This clone was seen once. V is TRBV6-1 and J is TRBJ2-7, with no clear D. Germline V gene lookup returns CDR1 MNHNS and CDR2 SASEGT. The CDR3 covers 12 residues. V lost 5 bases, J lost 3 bases, and 8 bases lay in between. CDR3: CASSSPLYEQYF. As DNA, the CDR3 is TGTGCCAGCAGTTCCCCCCTCTACGAGCAGTACTTC.

The rearrangement links TRBV29-1 to TRBJ2-3; D gene uncertain. Germline assignment: CDR1 SQVTM and CDR2 ANQGSEA. V lost 5 bases and J lost 0, with 12 bases in between. CDR3 length equals 14 residues. The CDR3 loop is CSVRADPSTDTQYF. CDR3 DNA sequence: TGCAGCGTTAGGGCGGACCCTAGCACAGATACGCAGTATTTT.

V is TRBV7-9 and J is TRBJ2-1; a possible D gene is TRBD2 (6 bases). In germline, CDR1 is SEHNR, CDR2 FQNEAQ (reference sequence). Trimming pared 3 bases from V and 8 bases from J, leaving 11 bases between. The length of the CDR3 is 13 residues. CDR3 in DNA: TGTGCCAGCAGCTTTGCATCGGGAGATGAGCAGTTCTTC. The encoded protein is CASSFASGDEQFF.

V is TRBV10-3 and J is TRBJ1-2, with 7 bases identical to TRBD1. The germline CDR1 and CDR2 sequences are ENHRY and SYGVKD. This CDR3 is 17 amino acids long. V dropped 5 bases and J dropped 4; count of bases not matched to a gene: 16. The CDR3 protein is CAISLRDNRGIGYGYTF. In DNA form, the CDR3 reads TGTGCCATCAGTCTAAGAGATAACAGGGGAATTGGCTATGGCTACACCTTC.

The chain combines TRBV9 with TRBJ1-6, with TRBD1 matching over 10 bases. With 0 bases clipped from V and 11 bases from J, the junction kept 2 bases outside the gene matches. There are 14 residues in the CDR3. Germline V lookup: CDR1 SGDLS, CDR2 YYNGEE. CDR3 DNA sequence: TGTGCCAGCAGCGTAGAGGGACAGGGGACACCCCTCCACTTT. This encodes CASSVEGQGTPLHF. The full variable domain, its missing parts supplied by reference TRBV9 and TRBJ1-6, is DSGVTQTPKHLITATGQRVTLRCSPRSGDLSVYWYQQSLDQGLQFLIQYYNGEERAKGNILERFSAQQFPDLHSELNLSSLELGDSALYFCASSVEGQGTPLHFGNGTRLTVT.

This chain links TRBV6-5 with TRBJ1-5, with D unclear. The CDR3 spans 15 residues. Germline CDR1 is MNHEY and CDR2 is SVGAGI. Trimming removed 6 bases at V and 0 bases at J, with 12 bases between. CDR3 region: CASRYNTGSNQPQHF. CDR3 nucleotide sequence: TGTGCCAGCAGGTACAACACGGGTAGCAATCAGCCCCAGCATTTT.

The chain employs TRBV2 and TRBJ1-2; D may be TRBD1 (5 bases). The V gene's germline CDR1 is SNHLY and CDR2 FYNNEI. The CDR3 sequence is 11 residues long. V dropped 8 bases and J dropped 8 bases, with 12 bases sitting between them. The chain's CDR3 is CASSRGNGYTF. DNA for the CDR3: TGTGCCAGCTCGAGGGGAAACGGCTACACCTTC.

The rearrangement joins TRBV30 to TRBJ1-2, with D maybe TRBD1 (5 bases). The CDR3 runs to 14 residues. Germline values: CDR1 GTSNPN, CDR2 SVGIG (reference sequence). V dropped 2 bases and J dropped 2 bases, with 12 bases sitting between them. CDR3 loop: CAWSNQGGNYGYTF. The CDR3 DNA reads as TGTGCCTGGAGTAATCAGGGAGGAAACTATGGCTACACCTTC. The full variable domain, with the rest looked up from reference TRBV30 and TRBJ1-2, is SQTIHQWPATLVQPVGSPLSLECTVEGTSNPNLYWYRQAAGRGLQLLFYSVGIGQISSEVPQNLSASRPQDRQFILSSKKLLLSDSGFYLCAWSNQGGNYGYTFGSGTRLTVV.

The chain joins TRBV4-2 to TRBJ1-2; TRBD1 agrees at 8 bases. The trim removed 1 base at V and 8 bases at J, leaving 12 bases unmatched. This CDR3 has 16 amino acids. Germline CDR1 LGHNA, CDR2 YNFKEQ. The CDR3 loop reads CASSQGGTGRGRGYTF. In nucleotides, the CDR3 is TGTGCCAGCAGCCAAGGTGGGACAGGACGAGGGAGAGGCTACACCTTC.